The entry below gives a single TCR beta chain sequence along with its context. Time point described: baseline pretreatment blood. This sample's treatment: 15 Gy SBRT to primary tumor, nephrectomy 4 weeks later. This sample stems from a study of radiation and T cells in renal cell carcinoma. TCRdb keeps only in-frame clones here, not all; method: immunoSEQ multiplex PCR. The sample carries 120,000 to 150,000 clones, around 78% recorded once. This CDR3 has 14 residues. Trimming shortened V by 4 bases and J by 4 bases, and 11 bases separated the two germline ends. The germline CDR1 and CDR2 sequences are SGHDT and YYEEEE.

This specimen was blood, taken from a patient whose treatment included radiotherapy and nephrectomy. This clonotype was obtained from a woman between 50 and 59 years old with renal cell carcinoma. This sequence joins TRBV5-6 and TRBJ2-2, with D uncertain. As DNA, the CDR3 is TGTGCCAGCAGCCGCCTTTCTCCCACCGGGGAGCTGTTTTTT. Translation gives CASSRLSPTGELFF.